Here is one TCR beta chain with its context. This clone was found a few times. Its antigen is still unknown. No quality values exist for individual bases; no much larger clone is one base distant. This specimen comes from a study of cytomegalovirus exposure and HLA in healthy donors (dated by TCRdb to 2016 to 2017). In terms of the full investigation: In an earlier analysis of approximately 640 of the donors, 276 Gb of sequence data and approximately 120 million unique TCR beta sequences from 150 million to 200 million T cells were reported. An early release that covered 500 to 800 HLA-typed donors contained around 300 gigabases of sequencing data and about 84 million unique TCR sequences. Among the roughly 430 genotyped donors, around 81% belonged to the genetic ancestry cluster associated with self-reported Caucasian donors. The study aimed to test whether cataloging public T cell receptors could reveal signatures of past pathogen exposure. The study used immunosequencing to profile the T cell repertoires of 670 or so subjects and linked those repertoires to cytomegalovirus serostatus. A separate validation cohort of more than 100 different subjects was used in addition to the roughly 720-subject first cohort. To predict cytomegalovirus infection status, the study combined high-throughput TCR immunosequencing, statistical association of individual TCRs with disease status, and machine learning. In a later analysis, previously published TCR beta repertoires from several hundred donors were re-analyzed and high-resolution HLA genotyping was added so that TCR occurrence patterns could be studied. In the later analysis, no new phenotypic data were used to find candidate immune exposures; instead, reliance was placed on TCR beta sequences and their occurrence across donors. To decide whether each TCR beta V gene segment behaved as functional or pseudogenic, an earlier analysis of some 540 of the donors relied on high-throughput TCR beta sequencing. Donor age, sex, ethnicity and CMV serostatus were collected together with the repertoire data. A later genetic analysis used genome-wide SNP genotypes for about 55% of the 666 donors, treating that subset as a discovery cohort. Every discovery cohort repertoire had been produced on one sequencing platform. Both class I and class II loci were covered by HLA typing, at four-digit resolution. Typing coverage differed by locus: A, B, C, DRB1 and DQB1 were typed in about 620-630 donors, DQA1 in 500 to 550, DPA1 in 600 to 610, and DPB1 in just under 480. Because of strong linkage in the cohort, a handful of DR-DQ haplotypes were treated as single units for association and clustering. On average, around 230,000 unique TCR beta nucleotide sequences were sequenced per donor among some 420 genotyped donors of the cohort, with 15% to 20% of those sequences being non-productive. The paper as a whole reports these results and caveats: A group of highly shared sequence variants was considered likely to be a technical artifact of the sequencing pipeline. In a later analysis, most CMV-associated TCR beta chains were found to appear HLA-restricted, with HLA associations seemingly driven largely by CMV exposure. In vitro tests confirmed that a few of the cytomegalovirus-associated TCR beta chains recognize cytomegalovirus antigens. In both the original and validation cohorts, the classifier was reported to diagnose cytomegalovirus status with high specificity and sensitivity. Correlated functional status among segregating V segments might reflect linkage disequilibrium, but an unknown experimental factor could not be ruled out. An association between a missense DCLRE1C variant and V-gene and J-gene trimming of TCR beta chains was found in a later genetic analysis and replicated in an independent cohort. Compared with the approximately 710-donor mean, donors in an Asian-associated ancestry cluster had fewer N-insertions in productive TCRs, according to a later genetic analysis. Compared with equally common non-associated chains, HLA-associated TCR beta chains in a later analysis were more clonally expanded and had lower generation probabilities. The only immune exposure information available for the cohort was CMV serostatus. When HLA alleles, especially DR and DQ, strongly co-occurred, TCR associations were difficult to assign to individual alleles. Across donors, most TCR sequences were observed very rarely, whereas some public TCRs were present in many individuals. The study listed 164 TCR beta chains as associated with cytomegalovirus. Broadly in line with IMGT annotations, most TCR beta V segments showed up in productive rearrangements about 87% or about 30% of the time in an earlier analysis of several hundred of the donors. The cohort was sequenced for TCR beta chains only, and without alpha or paired-chain data the features that could be detected were limited. A further reported finding was that TCR beta sequences accurately predicted the HLA-A and HLA-B alleles for most subjects in the first cohort. The earlier analysis of 587 of the donors excluded some 16 rarely observed V segments, including chromosome 9 orphons, because counts were too low. The authors suggested that the approach could potentially be extended to other disease states and immunological phenotypes. At a false discovery rate of 0.05, a later analysis linked around 15,000 TCR beta sequences to specific HLA alleles. In a later analysis, TCR association rates were found to vary across HLA loci, with the most associated TCRs seen for DRB1 alleles and the fewest for HLA-C alleles. Because HLA typing was unavailable for some donors at each locus, only the typed subset was used in association tests. Sequencing depth was assumed to be roughly uniform across donors in the presence/absence analyses, though that assumption may not hold. In a later analysis, several top co-occurrence clusters were reported to appear linked to parvovirus B19, influenza, CMV and Epstein-Barr virus.

The cohort was made up of approximately 700 healthy bone marrow donors. At the time of sampling, every cohort member was nominally healthy, though immune exposures that went unrecorded were likely present. The donor was CMV seronegative and was included in the group of 352 seronegative cohort members. A peripheral blood sample was provided by each donor, and peripheral blood mononuclear cells were used for TCR beta sequencing. Genomic DNA was extracted from the blood cell samples with the Qiagen DNeasy Blood Extraction Kit. Libraries were prepared through the immunoSEQ multiplex PCR assay. For the multiplex PCR, a mixture combining 60 forward primers for TCR Vbeta segments and 13 reverse primers for TCR Jbeta segments was used. Amplification of the CDR3 region of rearranged TCR beta genes was performed with a multiplex PCR assay on genomic DNA. The Illumina HiSeq System was used to sequence the amplified TCR beta libraries as 87-base-pair reads. The original methods were these. In a later analysis, 80 million or so unique TCR beta chains were counted across the 500 to 850 repertoires, and roughly 11 million of these chains were shared by at least two donors. Raw reads were error-corrected and collapsed into unique sequences by a nearest-neighbor algorithm in which closely related sequences were merged to remove PCR and sequencing errors. V, D and J gene segments were assigned by aligning CDR3 sequences to IMGT reference sequences. For a sequence to be retained, a match of at least six nucleotides to both a V gene segment and a J gene segment was required. Rearrangements were classified as productive when the CDR3 lacked stop codons and remained in frame with V and J, and all other rearrangements were classified as non-productive. Following IMGT convention, CDR3 was defined as the stretch from the second conserved V-encoded cysteine up to the conserved J-encoded phenylalanine. Sequences without an unambiguous match to a single V gene segment were excluded from the earlier analysis of several hundred of the donors. In an earlier analysis of roughly 500 of the donors, V segments were called functional above 56.7% productive rearrangements and were called segregating when the between-donor standard deviation exceeded 5%. A statistical classification framework was developed to diagnose cytomegalovirus status using the catalog of TCR beta chain sequences. In a later analysis, TCR nucleotide sequences were compared against IMGT/GENE-DB human TR gene sequences so that V and J genes could be assigned. Using the TCRdist pipeline, a later analysis assigned CDR3 sequences along with most-parsimonious VDJ recombination scenarios. A later analysis defined each TCR beta chain by its CDR3 amino acid sequence plus V-gene family, and excluded reads lacking a unique V-gene family. To address suspected cross-contamination and a sequencing artifact, a later analysis removed 450 to 700 highly shared, low-generation-probability nucleotide sequences. In a later analysis, a clonal expansion index for each public chain was calculated from normalized within-repertoire ranks of inferred template counts. In a later analysis, generation probabilities were computed using a VDJ recombination model fitted to out-of-frame rearrangements, and the results were checked against IGoR. In a later analysis, TCR-TCR, TCR-HLA and TCR-CMV co-occurrence was scored with hypergeometric tests, and a repertoire-size bias correction was applied to TCR pairs. False discovery rates were estimated in a later analysis by permuting HLA or CMV assignments 20 times. In a later analysis, co-occurring TCRs were grouped using DBSCAN, and TCRdist sequence similarity was added for clustering within HLA-allele-positive subsets. For co-occurrence clustering, repertoires with fewer than 30,000 or more than 120,000 public chains were excluded, along with 4 to 6 repertoires with anomalous nucleotide sharing. Held by TCRdb, this immuneACCESS table contains in-frame sequences only and omits some clones. Under half of the omission traces to an unresolved V gene where checked; the cause of the rest is unknown. V and J calls and clone size are as listed in that table; D and trimming were resolved from the DNA. Present in this sample are around 120,000 clones, over 15% of which were seen just once. Jointly, the top ten make up 1.5% to 2% of the sample.

The sequencing input was PBMCs. The TCR was taken from a woman aged 18 to 35 in good health and CMV-seronegative.

For the CDR3, the sequence is CASSLGLPGNTEAFF. In nucleotides, the sequence is TGTGCCAGCAGCTTGGGACTCCCGGGGAACACTGAAGCTTTCTTT. The V gene is TRBV7-9 and the J gene is TRBJ1-1; a weak D assignment points to TRBD1 (5 bases agree). Per the germline V gene (reference sequence), SEHNR is the CDR1 and FQNEAQ is the CDR2. V drops 3 bases and J drops 1 base, leaving 12 bases in between. The CDR3 spans 15 residues, from the cysteine through the phenylalanine. CDR3 DNA only is kept here, 45 bases in frame from base 1.